This T cell receptor beta chain was captured in a study of T-cell reconstitution after alpha-beta-depleted transplantation in children. V was shortened by 0 bases and J by 7 bases, with 11 bases between the two germline ends. Germline V gene data show CDR1 as SGHRS and CDR2 as YFSETQ. This CDR3 is 14 amino acids long. Comments on this clonotype: Its antigen is unidentified.

The study, taken as a whole, reports: For some patients, TCRbeta diversity was high at day 60 because of recipient T cells and thymic progenitors that survived. After transplant, at about two months, alpha-beta T cells were reportedly derived from several hundred expanded graft clones. One year post-transplant, T-cell counts and diversity were largely derived from T cells produced anew.

TCRbeta library construction was performed incorporating unique molecular identifiers. MiXCR was run by TCRdb on the PCR reads, yielding one entry per CDR3 protein. The data show about 980,000 distinct CDR3 sequences, about 29% seen once. The clonotype originates from a boy younger than two who had a stem cell transplant for SCID, so the T cells may come from the graft donor. This chain links TRBV5-1 with TRBJ2-1, with no clear D. The material was PBMCs, mostly from graft donor cells, obtained 360 days after TCRalphabeta/CD19-depleted stem cell transplant. DNA of the CDR3: TGCGCCAGCAGCTTGGGCCGGCTAGTTAATGAGCAGTTCTTC. As protein: CASSLGRLVNEQFF.